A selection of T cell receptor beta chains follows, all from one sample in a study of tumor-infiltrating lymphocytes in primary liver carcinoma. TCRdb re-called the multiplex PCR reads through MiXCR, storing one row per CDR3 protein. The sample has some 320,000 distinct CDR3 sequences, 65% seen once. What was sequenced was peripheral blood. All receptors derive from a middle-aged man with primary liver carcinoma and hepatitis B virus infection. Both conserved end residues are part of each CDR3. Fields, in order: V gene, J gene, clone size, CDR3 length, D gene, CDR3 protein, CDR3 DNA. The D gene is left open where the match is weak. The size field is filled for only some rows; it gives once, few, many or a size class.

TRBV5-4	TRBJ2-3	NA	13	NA	CASMVQGTDTQYF	TGTGCCAGCATGGTGCAGGGCACAGATACGCAATATTTT
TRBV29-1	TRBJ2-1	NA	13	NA	CIVQSGGYNEQFF	TGCATCGTTCAATCTGGGGGGTACAATGAGCAGTTCTTC
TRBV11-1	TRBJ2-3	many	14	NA	CASSFGDKSDTQYF	TGTGCCAGCAGCTTCGGAGACAAGTCAGATACGCAGTATTTT
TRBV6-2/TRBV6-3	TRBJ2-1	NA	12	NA	CASSSRWGEQFF	TGTGCTAGCAGCAGCCGGTGGGGTGAGCAGTTCTTC
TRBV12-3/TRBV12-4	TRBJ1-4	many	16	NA	CASSPMRTLRSEKLFF	TGTGCCAGCAGTCCGATGCGGACGCTCCGGAGTGAAAAACTGTTTTTT
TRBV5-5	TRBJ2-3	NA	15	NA	CASSFTGVYNQPQYF	TGTGCCAGCAGCTTCACAGGTGTTTACAATCAGCCCCAGTATTTT
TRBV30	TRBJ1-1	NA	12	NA	CAWGAPNTEAIF	TGTGCCTGGGGGGCACCGAACACTGAAGCTATTTTT
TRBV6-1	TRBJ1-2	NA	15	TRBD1	CASSEALNRGAGYTF	TGCGCCAGCAGTGAAGCGCTAAACAGGGGCGCAGGCTACACCTTC
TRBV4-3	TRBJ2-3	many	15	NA	CASSQDAGTTDTQYF	TGCGCCAGCAGCCAAGACGCCGGGACCACAGATACGCAGTATTTT
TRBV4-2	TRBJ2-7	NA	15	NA	CASSQDGTPIYEQYF	TGTGCCAGCAGCCAAGACGGAACGCCTATCTACGAGCAGTACTTC
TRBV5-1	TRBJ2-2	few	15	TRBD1	CASSLRQGDTGELFF	TGCGCCAGCAGCTTGCGACAGGGGGACACCGGGGAGCTGTTTTTT
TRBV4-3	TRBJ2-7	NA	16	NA	CASGQATGSTPYEQYF	TGCGCCAGCGGCCAAGCAACCGGGAGTACTCCCTACGAGCAGTACTTC
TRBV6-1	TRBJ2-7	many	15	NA	CASSLWTAVSYEQYF	TGTGCCAGCAGCCTGTGGACGGCCGTCTCCTACGAGCAGTACTTC
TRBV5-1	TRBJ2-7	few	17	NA	CASSFSPTGVRGNEQYF	TGCGCCAGCAGCTTCTCCCCCACGGGAGTTAGGGGCAACGAGCAGTACTTC
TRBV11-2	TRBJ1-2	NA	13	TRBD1	CASSPGTASGYTF	TGTGCCAGCAGCCCAGGGACAGCCTCTGGTTACACCTTC
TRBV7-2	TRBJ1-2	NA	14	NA	CASSLQTASYGYTF	TGTGCCAGCAGCTTACAGACAGCGTCCTATGGCTACACCTTC
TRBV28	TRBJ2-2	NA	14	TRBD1	CASTSGQYTGELFF	TGTGCCAGCACCTCGGGACAGTACACCGGGGAGCTGTTTTTT
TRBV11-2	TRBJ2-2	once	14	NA	CDSSSQGNTGELFF	TGTGACAGCAGCTCCCAGGGAAACACCGGGGAGCTGTTTTTT
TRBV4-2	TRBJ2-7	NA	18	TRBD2	CASSQAGSGTVLSYEQYF	TGTGCCAGCAGCCAAGCCGGTAGCGGGACCGTCCTCTCCTACGAGCAGTACTTC
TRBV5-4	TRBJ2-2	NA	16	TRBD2	CASSDGTSGREGELSF	TGTGCCAGCAGCGACGGGACTAGCGGGAGGGAGGGGGAGCTGTCTTTT
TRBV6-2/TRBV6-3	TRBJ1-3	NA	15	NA	CASSYFGGSGNTIYF	TGTGCCAGCAGTTACTTCGGAGGCTCTGGAAACACCATATATTTT
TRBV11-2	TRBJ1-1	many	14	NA	CASRKQGENTEAFF	TGTGCCAGCAGGAAACAGGGAGAGAACACTGAAGCTTTCTTT
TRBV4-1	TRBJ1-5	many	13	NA	CASSQLPGQPQHF	TGCGCCAGCAGCCAACTTCCCGGTCAGCCCCAGCATTTT
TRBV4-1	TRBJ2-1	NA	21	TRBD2	CTSSPFALGLAGPSSYNEQFF	TGCACCAGCAGCCCCTTTGCATTAGGACTAGCGGGACCCAGCTCCTACAATGAGCAGTTCTTC
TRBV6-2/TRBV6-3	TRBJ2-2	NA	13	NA	CASSPQGDGELFF	TGTGCCAGCAGTCCGCAGGGCGACGGGGAGCTGTTTTTT
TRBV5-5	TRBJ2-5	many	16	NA	CASSPGAGVGQETQYF	TGTGCCAGCAGTCCCGGGGCCGGTGTGGGTCAAGAGACCCAGTACTTC
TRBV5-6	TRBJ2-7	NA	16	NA	CASSSGRRAGSYEQYF	TGTGCCAGCAGCTCCGGCAGGAGGGCCGGATCCTACGAGCAGTACTTC
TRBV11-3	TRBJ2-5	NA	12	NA	CTSSIAGETQYF	TGTACCAGCAGCATTGCAGGAGAGACCCAGTACTTC
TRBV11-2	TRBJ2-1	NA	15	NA	CGSSLDGSSYNEHFF	TGTGGCAGCAGCTTAGACGGAAGCTCCTACAATGAGCATTTCTTC
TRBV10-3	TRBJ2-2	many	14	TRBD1	CAIKGQLYTGELFF	TGTGCCATCAAGGGACAGCTTTACACCGGGGAGCTGTTTTTT
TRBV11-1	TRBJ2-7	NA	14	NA	CDISRTESYYEQYF	TGTGACATCAGCCGGACAGAGTCATACTACGAGCAGTACTTC
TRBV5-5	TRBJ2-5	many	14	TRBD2	CASSSKTSGETQYF	TGTGCCAGCAGCTCGAAGACTAGCGGGGAGACCCAGTACTTC
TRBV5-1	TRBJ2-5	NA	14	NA	CASSLGTDGETQYF	TGCGCCAGCAGCTTGGGAACTGATGGGGAGACCCAGTACTTC
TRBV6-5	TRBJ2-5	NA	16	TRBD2	CTSSASLAGGQETQYF	TGTACCAGCAGTGCCTCCCTGGCGGGAGGGCAAGAGACCCAGTACTTC
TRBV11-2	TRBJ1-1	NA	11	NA	CASSPSAEAFF	TGTGCCAGCAGCCCATCCGCCGAAGCTTTCTTT
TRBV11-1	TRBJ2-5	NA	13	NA	CVSSFGVQETQYF	TGTGTTAGCAGCTTCGGAGTCCAAGAGACCCAGTACTTC
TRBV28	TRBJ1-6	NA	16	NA	CASSRPGAGADSPLHF	TGTGCCAGCAGTCGACCTGGGGCAGGAGCGGATTCACCCCTCCACTTT
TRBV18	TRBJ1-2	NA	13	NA	CASSPAPFYGYTF	TGTGCCAGCTCACCGGCGCCCTTCTATGGCTACACCTTC
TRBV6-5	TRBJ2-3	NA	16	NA	CASSLRSGVSNQPQYF	TGTGCCAGCAGCCTCCGCTCGGGTGTAAGCAATCAGCCCCAGTATTTT
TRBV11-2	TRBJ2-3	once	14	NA	CASSPQDATDMQYF	TGTGCCAGCAGTCCCCAGGACGCCACAGATATGCAGTATTTT
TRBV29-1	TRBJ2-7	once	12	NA	CSAVGVFHGQYF	TGCAGCGCCGTGGGGGTATTCCACGGGCAGTACTTC
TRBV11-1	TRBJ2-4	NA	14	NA	CASSPRYRENIHYF	TGTGCCAGCAGCCCACGGTACAGGGAAAACATTCATTACTTT